This T cell receptor (beta chain) came from a study of T cell responses to AZD1222 COVID-19 vaccine. Assay used: immunoSEQ multiplex PCR; TCRdb lists only in-frame clones, some missing. This table holds 110,000 to 150,000 clones, roughly 88% found once. Germline values: CDR1 SGHDN, CDR2 FVKESK. The V end lost 0 bases, the J end lost 5 bases, and 10 bases lay between the germline ends. CDR3 length equals 14 residues. The sequenced sample was peripheral blood, obtained on day 0 of AZD1222 vaccination. The sequence came from an adult in good health. The chain couples TRBV14 to TRBJ1-2; D unclear. The CDR3 reads CASSQDQAAYGYTF. The CDR3 nucleotides are TGTGCCAGCAGCCAAGATCAGGCTGCGTATGGCTACACCTTC.